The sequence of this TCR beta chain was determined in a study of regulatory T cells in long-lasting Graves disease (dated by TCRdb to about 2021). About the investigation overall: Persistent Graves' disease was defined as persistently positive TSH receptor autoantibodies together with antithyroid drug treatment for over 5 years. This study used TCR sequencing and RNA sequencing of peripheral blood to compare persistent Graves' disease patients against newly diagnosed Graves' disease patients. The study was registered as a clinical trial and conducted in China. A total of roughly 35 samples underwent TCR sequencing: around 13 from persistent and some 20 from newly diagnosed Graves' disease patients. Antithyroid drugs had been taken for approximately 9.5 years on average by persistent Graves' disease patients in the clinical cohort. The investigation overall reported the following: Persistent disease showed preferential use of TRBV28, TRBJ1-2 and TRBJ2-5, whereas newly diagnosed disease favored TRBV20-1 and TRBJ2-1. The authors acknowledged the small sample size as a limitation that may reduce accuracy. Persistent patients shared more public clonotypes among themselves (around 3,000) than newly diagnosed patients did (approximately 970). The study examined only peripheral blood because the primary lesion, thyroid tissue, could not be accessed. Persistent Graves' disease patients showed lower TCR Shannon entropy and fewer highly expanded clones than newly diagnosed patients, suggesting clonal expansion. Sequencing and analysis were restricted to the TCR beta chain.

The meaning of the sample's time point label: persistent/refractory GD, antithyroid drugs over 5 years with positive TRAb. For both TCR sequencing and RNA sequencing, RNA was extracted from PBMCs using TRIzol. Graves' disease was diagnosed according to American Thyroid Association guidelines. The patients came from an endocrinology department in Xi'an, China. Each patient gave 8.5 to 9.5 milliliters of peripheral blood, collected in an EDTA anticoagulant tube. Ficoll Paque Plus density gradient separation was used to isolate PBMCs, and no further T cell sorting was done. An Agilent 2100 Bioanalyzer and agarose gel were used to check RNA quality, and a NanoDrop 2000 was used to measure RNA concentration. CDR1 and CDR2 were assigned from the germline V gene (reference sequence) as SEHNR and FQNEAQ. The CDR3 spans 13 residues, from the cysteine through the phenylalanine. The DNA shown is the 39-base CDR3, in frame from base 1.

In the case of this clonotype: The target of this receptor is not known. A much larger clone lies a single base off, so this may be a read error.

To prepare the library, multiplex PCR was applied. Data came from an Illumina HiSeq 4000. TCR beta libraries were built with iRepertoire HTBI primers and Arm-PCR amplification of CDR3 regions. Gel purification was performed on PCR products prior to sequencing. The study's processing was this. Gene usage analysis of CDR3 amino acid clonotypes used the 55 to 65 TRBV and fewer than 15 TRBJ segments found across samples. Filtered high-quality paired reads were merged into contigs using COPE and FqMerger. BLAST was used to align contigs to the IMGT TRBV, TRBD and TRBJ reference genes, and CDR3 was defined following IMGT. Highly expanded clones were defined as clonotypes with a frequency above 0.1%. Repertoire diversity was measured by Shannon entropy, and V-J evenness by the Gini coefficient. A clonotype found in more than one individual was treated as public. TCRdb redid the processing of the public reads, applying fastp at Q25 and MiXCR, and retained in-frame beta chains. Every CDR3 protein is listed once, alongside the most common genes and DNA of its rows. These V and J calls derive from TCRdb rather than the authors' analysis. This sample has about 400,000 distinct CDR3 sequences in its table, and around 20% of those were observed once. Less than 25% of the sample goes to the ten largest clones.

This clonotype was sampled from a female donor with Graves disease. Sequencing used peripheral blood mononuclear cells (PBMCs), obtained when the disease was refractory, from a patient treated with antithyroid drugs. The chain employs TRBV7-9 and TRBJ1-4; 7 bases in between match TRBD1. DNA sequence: TGTGCCAGCATCCGACAGGGAGGGGAAAAACTGCTTTTT. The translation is CASIRQGGEKLLF.